A single sample gave rise to the 30 T cell receptor beta chains below, sequenced in a study of memory CD4+ T cells and cytomegalovirus serostatus. Measured with immunoSEQ multiplex PCR; TCRdb has only the in-frame clones, and not every one. Here the sample spans 40,000 to 55,000 clones, around 80% being singletons. Single viable CD3+CD4+CD8-CD45RO+ cells were sorted as the memory CD4+ T cells. Sequencing was carried out using memory CD4+ T cells from blood. These receptors originate from an adult in good health and CMV-seronegative.

Sample share makes this clone medium-sized. The chain couples TRBV18 to TRBJ2-3, with TRBD2 matching over 10 bases. J was trimmed by 3 bases and V by 4 bases; bases with no gene match: 10. CDR3 length equals 17 residues. Germline CDR1 and CDR2: KGHSH and LQKENI. The CDR3, as DNA: TGTGCCAGCTCACAAATAGCGGGAGGAACTACAACAGATACGCAGTATTTT. This encodes CASSQIAGGTTTDTQYF.

The chain joins TRBV9 to TRBJ1-2, with 10 nucleotides matching TRBD1. CDR1 and CDR2 (germline): SGDLS, YYNGEE. J was trimmed by 5 bases and V by 2 bases; bases with no gene match: 6. CDR3 length: 15 amino acids. This CDR3 is CASSVGLGQGYGYTF. The CDR3 DNA sequence: TGTGCCAGCAGCGTGGGCTTGGGACAGGGGTATGGCTACACCTTC.

This clone came up a few times. The chain links TRBV28 to TRBJ1-1; D uncertain. CDR3 length equals 13 residues. V was pared by 6 bases and J by 2 bases, with 10 bases between. From germline, CDR1 is MDHEN and CDR2 SYDVKM. DNA of the CDR3: TGTGCCAGCAGAAAACAGCCAAACACTGAAGCTTTCTTT. The encoded protein is CASRKQPNTEAFF.

This chain uses TRBV25-1 with TRBJ2-5, with D possibly TRBD2 on 6 matching bases. CDR3 size: 13 residues. V dropped 7 bases and J dropped 1 base, with 10 bases sitting between them. CDR1 is MGHDK, CDR2 SYGVNS, per germline. CDR3 protein: CASTRDFQETQYF. As DNA, the CDR3 is TGTGCCAGCACAAGGGACTTCCAAGAGACCCAGTACTTC.

The V call is TRBV9, the J call TRBJ2-5; TRBD2 matches 7 bases. The CDR3 loop spans 14 amino acids. The V gene end was trimmed by 0 bases and the J gene end by 9 bases; junction bases not matched to a gene: 8. Germline assignment: CDR1 SGDLS and CDR2 YYNGEE. CDR3 bases: TGTGCCAGCAGCGTAGAGGCGGGAGTCGGGTCCCAGTACTTC. The encoded protein is CASSVEAGVGSQYF.

Worth noting for this clone: The sample has other DNA sequences that encode this CDR3 too. The V gene is TRBV5-1, the J gene TRBJ2-7, with TRBD1 identical over 7 bases. Germline assignment: CDR1 SGHRS and CDR2 YFSETQ. The CDR3 consists of 12 residues. V lost 4 bases to trimming and J lost 3 bases; unmatched junction nucleotides: 1. For the CDR3, the DNA is TGCGCCAGCAGCAGGGACAGCTACGAGCAGTACTTC. Amino acids: CASSRDSYEQYF.

The CDR3 bases are TGCGCCAGCAGCTTGGGGCTGGGAGGGACCGAAAAACTGTTTTTT. Translating it yields CASSLGLGGTEKLFF. The chain carries TRBV5-1 and TRBJ1-4; D may be TRBD1 (5 bases). Germline loops: CDR1 SGHRS, CDR2 YFSETQ. The CDR3 contains 15 residues. Trimming pared 0 bases from V and 8 bases from J, leaving 14 bases between.

The rearrangement uses TRBV29-1 and TRBJ2-1, with TRBD1 matching 8 bases. Germline V CDR1 and CDR2: SQVTM, ANQGSEA. V dropped 4 bases and J dropped 9; count of bases not matched to a gene: 5. The CDR3 covers 12 residues. CDR3: CSVGTGQGEQFF. CDR3 nucleotides: TGCAGCGTTGGGACTGGACAGGGTGAGCAGTTCTTC.

The chain has TRBV28 and TRBJ2-2; 11 positions agree with TRBD2. Germline V gene data show CDR1 as MDHEN and CDR2 as SYDVKM. After removal of 10 bases from V and 2 bases from J, the junction contained 12 bases not matched to a gene. CDR3 length: 17 residues. The CDR3 DNA follows: TGTGCCACAACCAGTGGCGGGACTAGCGGCAACACCGGGGAGCTGTTTTTT. The encoded protein is CATTSGGTSGNTGELFF.

The rearrangement joins TRBV19 to TRBJ2-7, with D possibly TRBD2 on 6 matching bases. CDR1 and CDR2 (germline): LNHDA, SQIVND (reference sequence). The V gene lost 10 bases and the J gene lost 4 bases, with 23 bases spanning the gap. The CDR3 length is 15 residues. CDR3 protein: CATKTRGEGLYEQYF. CDR3 coding DNA: TGTGCCACCAAAACGCGGGGAGAGGGTCTGTACGAGCAGTACTTC.

This clone was counted a single time. The chain couples TRBV19 to TRBJ2-7; D remains ambiguous. This CDR3 is built from 14 residues. Germline values: CDR1 LNHDA, CDR2 SQIVND (reference sequence). V lost 1 base and J 3 bases, leaving 10 bases between the germline ends. The CDR3 DNA reads TGTGCCAGTAGTATAGGCAGAAACGGCTACGAGCAGTACTTC. Translating it yields CASSIGRNGYEQYF.

The rearrangement uses TRBV7-9 and TRBJ1-4; D not resolved. CDR1 is SEHNR, CDR2 FQNEAQ, per germline (reference sequence). Trimming pared 0 bases from V and 8 bases from J, leaving 10 bases between. This CDR3 is 14 amino acids long. The chain's CDR3 is CASSLAREEEKLFF. The CDR3 DNA is TGTGCCAGCAGCTTAGCGCGCGAGGAAGAAAAACTGTTTTTT.

Here the CDR3 DNA reads TGTGCCAGCAGCCTCAGGGGTGAAGCTTTCTTT. Residues: CASSLRGEAFF. This chain uses TRBV14 with TRBJ1-1; possible D gene TRBD1, 6 bases. Deletions cut 4 bases from V and 7 bases from J, with 7 bases between. This CDR3 spans 11 amino acids. Germline V lookup: CDR1 SGHDN, CDR2 FVKESK.

This rearrangement joins TRBV18 to TRBJ2-7; D ambiguous. Trimming removed 2 bases at V and 3 bases at J, with 2 bases between. The CDR3 is made up of 11 amino acids. Per germline, CDR1 KGHSH and CDR2 LQKENI. CDR3 region: CASSPNYEQYF. CDR3 nucleotide sequence: TGTGCCAGCTCACCAAACTACGAGCAGTACTTC.

V is TRBV5-1 and J is TRBJ2-1; 8 bases are shared with TRBD2. CDR3 length: 15 amino acids. The germline V gene has CDR1 SGHRS and CDR2 YFSETQ. V dropped 2 bases and J dropped 8; count of bases not matched to a gene: 9. DNA for the CDR3: TGCGCCAGCAGCTTCGGCGGGAGGACCCTGGATGAGCAGTTCTTC. Its protein is CASSFGGRTLDEQFF. Full variable domain (rest looked up from reference TRBV5-1 and TRBJ2-1): KAGVTQTPRYLIKTRGQQVTLSCSPISGHRSVSWYQQTPGQGLQFLFEYFSETQRNKGNFPGRFSGRQFSNSRSEMNVSTLELGDSALYLCASSFGGRTLDEQFFGPGTRLTVL.

The chain carries TRBV5-1 and TRBJ1-5; 8 bases map to TRBD1. There are 16 residues in the CDR3. The V and J ends lost 4 bases and 2 bases, in that order; junction bases with no gene match: 8. Germline V gene data show CDR1 as SGHRS and CDR2 as YFSETQ. Here the CDR3 DNA reads TGCGCCAGCAGCACACAGGGGGTAAAAGGCAATCAGCCCCAGCATTTT. It encodes CASSTQGVKGNQPQHF.

This clone was detected only a few times. The rearrangement links TRBV2 to TRBJ2-2; D is unresolved. The CDR3 covers 13 residues. Germline V gene data show CDR1 as SNHLY and CDR2 as FYNNEI. Trimming removed 6 bases at V and 3 bases at J, with 8 bases between. Here the CDR3 reads CASSESYTGELFF. The CDR3 bases are TGTGCCAGCAGCGAAAGTTACACCGGGGAGCTGTTTTTT.

DNA for the CDR3: TGTGCCAGCAGTGGAAGTAGGACAGTAAACAATGAGCAGTTCTTC. Its translation is CASSGSRTVNNEQFF. V is TRBV6-1 and J is TRBJ2-1, with TRBD1 as a possible D gene (6 bases). Germline V gene lookup returns CDR1 MNHNS and CDR2 SASEGT. Trimming stripped 4 bases from V and 5 bases from J, with 15 bases between. This CDR3 region has 15 residues.

The V and J genes are TRBV9 and TRBJ2-5; 14 nucleotides match TRBD2. V shed 0 bases, J shed 6 bases, and the junction held 25 bases outside the gene matches. Germline-derived CDR1 and CDR2 are SGDLS and YYNGEE. The CDR3 runs 23 residues. CDR3 amino acids: CASSVAEAAHSGTSGRALKTQYF. In DNA form, the CDR3 reads TGTGCCAGCAGCGTAGCCGAAGCTGCCCACTCCGGGACTAGCGGGAGAGCTCTGAAGACCCAGTACTTC.

The rearrangement uses TRBV18 and TRBJ1-4; no clear D. V was pared by 4 bases and J by 3 bases, with 6 bases between. The CDR3 consists of 13 residues. CDR1 is KGHSH and CDR2 is LQKENI in the germline V gene. CDR3 in amino acids: CASSHLANEKLFF. DNA of the CDR3: TGTGCCAGCTCACACCTAGCTAATGAAAAACTGTTTTTT.

The sample holds a few counts of this clone. The chain combines TRBV27 with TRBJ2-7; D not resolved. Germline V gene data show CDR1 as MNHEY and CDR2 as SMNVEV (reference sequence). This CDR3 spans 15 amino acids. Trimming took 6 bases from V and 2 from J, leaving 17 bases between them. This chain's CDR3 is CASSAPVRGAYEQYF. CDR3 sequence (DNA): TGTGCCAGCAGCGCCCCGGTGAGAGGAGCCTACGAGCAGTACTTC.

The genes are TRBV2 and TRBJ2-5, with TRBD1 matching 8 bases. J lost 5 bases, V lost 4 bases, and 3 bases had no gene match. CDR3 length: 13 residues. CDR1 and CDR2 from the germline V gene are SNHLY and FYNNEI. This CDR3 reads CASSADRVETQYF. CDR3 bases: TGTGCCAGCAGTGCGGACAGGGTGGAGACCCAGTACTTC.

J is TRBJ1-4 and V is TRBV28; 10 bases are a match to TRBD1. J gave up 6 bases and V 6 bases, and 4 bases lay outside the gene matches. Germline V CDR1 and CDR2: MDHEN, SYDVKM. This CDR3 contains 14 residues. The DNA for the CDR3 is TGTGCCAGCAGGCAGACAGGGGGCGATGAAAAACTGTTTTTT. It translates to CASRQTGGDEKLFF.

CDR3 protein: CASSYSSNQPQHF. CDR3 DNA sequence: TGTGCCAGCAGTTACTCGTCCAATCAGCCCCAGCATTTT. The chain is built from TRBV6-5 and TRBJ1-5; D unclear. Germline V gene sequence: CDR1 MNHEY, CDR2 SVGAGI. Trimming shortened V by 0 bases and J by 3 bases, and 3 bases separated the two germline ends. The CDR3 extends over 13 amino acids.

This chain joins TRBV18 and TRBJ2-5; TRBD2 is a possible D gene (6 bases). The germline V and J ends were trimmed by 8 bases and 5 bases, with 24 bases remaining between them. From germline, CDR1 is KGHSH and CDR2 LQKENI. The CDR3 totals 16 residues. CDR3 sequence (DNA): TGTGCCAGCACTCCGGAGGGCCGAACTATTATCGAGACCCAGTACTTC. This codes for CASTPEGRTIIETQYF.

The V gene is TRBV10-1, the J gene TRBJ2-1; D may correspond to TRBD1 or TRBD2 (5 bases each). Germline-derived CDR1 and CDR2 are WNHNN and SYGVQD (reference sequence). The germline V and J ends were trimmed by 3 bases and 0 bases, with 12 bases remaining between them. The CDR3 length is 16 residues. CDR3 bases: TGCGCCAGCAGTGATAGTGGGACGAGCTCCTACAATGAGCAGTTCTTC. It yields the protein CASSDSGTSSYNEQFF.

The sample holds one count of this clone. This chain links TRBV27 with TRBJ2-7; TRBD1 matches at 7 bases. Germline V lookup: CDR1 MNHEY, CDR2 SMNVEV (reference sequence). This CDR3 is built from 14 residues. V was pared by 6 bases and J by 11 bases, with 16 bases of the junction left unmatched. The CDR3 bases are TGTGCCAGCAGCCCACGCAGGGGGACCCCTACAGAGTACTTC. It translates to CASSPRRGTPTEYF.

The chain recombines TRBV7-9 with TRBJ2-5; D perhaps matches TRBD2 (5 bases). The CDR3 is 14 amino acids. In germline, CDR1 is SEHNR, CDR2 FQNEAQ (reference sequence). Trimming shortened V by 2 bases and J by 5 bases, and 12 bases separated the two germline ends. CDR3 sequence: CASSLLDRRETQYF. The CDR3 nucleotides are TGTGCCAGCAGCTTATTGGACCGGAGGGAGACCCAGTACTTC.

The chain joins TRBV6-5 to TRBJ2-7, with a possible D match to TRBD2 (5 bases). Germline values: CDR1 MNHEY, CDR2 SVGAGI. V was cut by 6 bases and J by 0 bases, with 9 bases left in between. The CDR3 is 13 amino acids. CDR3 bases: TGTGCCAGCAGAATGGCGGGCTCCTACGAGCAGTACTTC. Protein product: CASRMAGSYEQYF.

The chain has TRBV29-1 and TRBJ2-1; tentatively, D is TRBD2 (6 bases). V was shortened by 8 bases and J by 4 bases, with 12 bases between the two germline ends. The CDR3 runs 12 residues. Germline V lookup: CDR1 SQVTM, CDR2 ANQGSEA. CDR3: CSYPTRYNEQFF. As DNA, the CDR3 is TGCAGCTATCCGACTAGGTACAATGAGCAGTTCTTC.